Below are 18 T cell receptor beta chains sequenced from a single sample in a study of T cell responses to AZD1222 COVID-19 vaccine. Profiling relied on immunoSEQ multiplex PCR, and the TCRdb table lists in-frame clones only, not all of them. The data show some 120,000 clones, about 85% seen once. The specimen comprised peripheral blood, sampled on day 0 of AZD1222 vaccination. The receptors originated from an adult in good health.

The CDR3 here is CASSLAGGQETQYF. Here the CDR3 DNA reads TGTGCCAGCAGCTTAGCCGGGGGGCAAGAGACCCAGTACTTC. The genes are TRBV7-9 and TRBJ2-5; 7 nucleotides match TRBD2. CDR1 and CDR2 (germline): SEHNR, FQNEAQ (reference sequence). The CDR3 extends over 14 amino acids. Losses at the gene ends were 0 bases for V and 2 bases for J; bases not matched to a gene: 0.

The chain is built from TRBV11-1 and TRBJ2-3, with 9 bases fitting TRBD2. In germline, CDR1 is SGHAT, CDR2 FQDESV (reference sequence). The CDR3 totals 15 residues. Unmatched junction bases numbered 9, after V lost 5 bases and J lost 6 bases. For the CDR3, the DNA is TGTGCCAGCAGCCATCCGGGACTAGCTTGGGATACGCAGTATTTT. Translating it yields CASSHPGLAWDTQYF.

The chain links TRBV7-2 to TRBJ1-6; tentatively, D is TRBD1 (6 bases). This CDR3 has 14 residues. The germline CDR1 and CDR2 sequences are SGHTA and FQGNSA. Trimming stripped 2 bases from V and 12 bases from J, with 14 bases between. CDR3 DNA: TGTGCCAGCAGCTTAAGGCAGGGGCCTGAACCCCTCCACTTT. It encodes CASSLRQGPEPLHF. Looking up the rest from reference TRBV7-2 and TRBJ1-6 gives the full variable domain: GAGVSQSPSNKVTEKGKDVELRCDPISGHTALYWYRQSLGQGLEFLIYFQGNSAPDKSGLPSDRFSAERTGGSVSTLTIQRTQQEDSAVYLCASSLRQGPEPLHFGNGTRLTVT.

The chain couples TRBV24-1 to TRBJ2-3; no clear D. Trimming removed 6 bases from V and 0 bases from J, with 9 bases in between. The CDR3 sequence is 14 residues long. The germline CDR1 and CDR2 sequences are KGHDR and SFDVKD. CDR3 residues: CATSSTWSTDTQYF. The CDR3 DNA reads as TGTGCCACCAGTAGCACCTGGAGCACAGATACGCAGTATTTT.

This clone occurred once. The rearrangement links TRBV15 to TRBJ2-2, with 7 bases that match TRBD2. The ends lost 1 base at V and 8 bases at J; junction bases unmatched: 10. This CDR3 contains 16 residues. Germline CDR1 and CDR2: LNHNV and YYDKDF (reference sequence). The chain's CDR3 is CATSRGSGALMGELFF. The DNA of the CDR3 is TGTGCCACCAGCAGAGGAAGCGGGGCTTTAATGGGGGAGCTGTTTTTT.

In this sample, this clone turned up a few times. Here the CDR3 DNA reads TGTGCCAGCAGCTTTGGTGGGGCAGAAGCTTTCTTT. Amino acids: CASSFGGAEAFF. V gene TRBV7-9 combines with J gene TRBJ1-1; possibly TRBD1 for D (5 bases). Trimming pared 3 bases from V and 8 bases from J, leaving 10 bases between. Germline V lookup: CDR1 SEHNR, CDR2 FQNEAQ (reference sequence). This CDR3 spans 12 amino acids.

In its sample, this clone was seen once. This sequence joins TRBV6-5 and TRBJ1-4, with TRBD1 matching over 7 bases. With 2 bases clipped from V and 7 bases from J, the junction kept 4 bases outside the gene matches. The germline V gene encodes CDR1 MNHEY and CDR2 SVGAGI. The length of the CDR3 is 14 residues. Written as DNA, the CDR3 is TGTGCCAGCAGTTACGGGACAGCCCGTGAAAAACTGTTTTTT. Translation: CASSYGTAREKLFF.

The chain joins TRBV5-1 to TRBJ2-3, with 7 bases identical to TRBD1. Germline CDR1 SGHRS, CDR2 YFSETQ. CDR3 length: 15 amino acids. V gave up 4 bases and J gave up 0 bases; unmatched junction bases: 5. This chain's CDR3 is CASSRGQVSTDTQYF. For the CDR3, the DNA is TGCGCCAGCAGCCGAGGACAGGTTAGCACAGATACGCAGTATTTT.

The chain has TRBV11-3 and TRBJ2-3, with 8 nucleotides matching TRBD2. The germline gives CDR1 SGHNT, CDR2 YENEEA. The trim removed 6 bases at V and 14 bases at J, leaving 7 bases unmatched. The CDR3 extends over 11 amino acids. The DNA for the CDR3 is TGTGCCAGCAGTCCCGGGACTAGATTGTATTTT. Translation gives CASSPGTRLYF.

In this sample, this clone turned up many times. The gene calls are TRBV4-1 and TRBJ1-1; D is unclear. The CDR3 sequence is 16 residues long. Germline V lookup: CDR1 MGHRA, CDR2 YSYEKL. The V and J ends lost 0 bases and 0 bases respectively, with 11 bases between them. The CDR3 DNA follows: TGCGCCAGCAGCCAAGAGTTAAACGTCATGAACACTGAAGCTTTCTTT. Amino acids: CASSQELNVMNTEAFF.

The chain joins TRBV6-5 to TRBJ2-3; D not certain. The CDR3 sequence is 14 residues long. V was shortened by 6 bases and J by 4 bases, with 14 bases between the two germline ends. From germline, CDR1 is MNHEY and CDR2 SVGAGI. Here the CDR3 DNA reads TGTGCCAGCAGACCCTCTGGGCAGTCAGATACGCAGTATTTT. Amino acids: CASRPSGQSDTQYF.

The chain combines TRBV11-1 with TRBJ1-1; D gene uncertain. The CDR3 spans 14 residues. Germline loops: CDR1 SGHAT, CDR2 FQDESV (reference sequence). Trimming removed 1 base from V and 1 base from J, with 7 bases in between. The CDR3 DNA is TGTGCCAGCAGCTTAGGGCGGGAGAACACTGAAGCTTTCTTT. This gives the protein CASSLGRENTEAFF.

The genes are TRBV15 and TRBJ2-7, with a tentative D call TRBD1 (6 bases). V was pared by 3 bases and J by 2 bases, with 14 bases between. The CDR3 sequence is 15 residues long. CDR1 is LNHNV and CDR2 is YYDKDF in the germline V gene (reference sequence). In DNA, the CDR3 is TGTGCCACCAGCAGTCGTCCTGGACAGACCTACGAGCAGTACTTC. Amino acids: CATSSRPGQTYEQYF.

The rearrangement joins TRBV6-4 to TRBJ2-3, with TRBD2 matching over 7 bases. Germline V gene sequence: CDR1 MRHNA, CDR2 SNTAGT. CDR3 length: 14 residues. V shed 5 bases and J 0 bases; nucleotides not matched to a gene: 2. In DNA form, the CDR3 reads TGTGCCAGCAGTCGGGGAGGGAGCACAGATACGCAGTATTTT. Its translation: CASSRGGSTDTQYF.

The genes are TRBV12-3 or TRBV12-4 and TRBJ1-1, with D perhaps TRBD1 (6 bases). The CDR3 covers 12 residues. V lost 6 bases and J lost 5, with 10 bases in between. The CDR3 here is CASRQQGTEAFF. The DNA for the CDR3 is TGTGCCAGCAGACAACAGGGTACTGAAGCTTTCTTT.

J is TRBJ1-2 and V is TRBV3-1 (or the pseudogene TRBV3-2); 11 positions match TRBD1. The junction had 5 bases not matched to a gene; V was cut back by 6 bases and J by 2 bases. The germline V gene encodes CDR1 LGHDT and CDR2 YNNKEL (reference sequence). The CDR3 is 15 residues long. CDR3 loop: CASRRTGGANYGYTF. DNA of the CDR3: TGTGCCAGCAGAAGGACAGGGGGCGCGAACTATGGCTACACCTTC.

This clone appeared a single time. The chain links TRBV27 to TRBJ1-5; no reliable D call. Germline-derived CDR1 and CDR2 are MNHEY and SMNVEV (reference sequence). V lost 2 bases, J lost 0 bases, and 8 bases lay in between. This CDR3 contains 15 residues. The CDR3 protein is CASSLTGFSNQPQHF. The CDR3 region has the DNA TGTGCCAGCAGTTTAACCGGTTTTAGCAATCAGCCCCAGCATTTT.

The chain joins TRBV30 to TRBJ2-1, with 9 bases that match TRBD2. Germline V gene data show CDR1 as GTSNPN and CDR2 as SVGIG (reference sequence). The CDR3 spans 18 residues. V was clipped by 7 bases and J by 5 bases; unmatched bases: 21. In nucleotides, the CDR3 is TGTGCCTTACGAGGATGCGGGGGGGCCCTTGGTAGGGACAATGAGCAGTTCTTC. This codes for CALRGCGGALGRDNEQFF.